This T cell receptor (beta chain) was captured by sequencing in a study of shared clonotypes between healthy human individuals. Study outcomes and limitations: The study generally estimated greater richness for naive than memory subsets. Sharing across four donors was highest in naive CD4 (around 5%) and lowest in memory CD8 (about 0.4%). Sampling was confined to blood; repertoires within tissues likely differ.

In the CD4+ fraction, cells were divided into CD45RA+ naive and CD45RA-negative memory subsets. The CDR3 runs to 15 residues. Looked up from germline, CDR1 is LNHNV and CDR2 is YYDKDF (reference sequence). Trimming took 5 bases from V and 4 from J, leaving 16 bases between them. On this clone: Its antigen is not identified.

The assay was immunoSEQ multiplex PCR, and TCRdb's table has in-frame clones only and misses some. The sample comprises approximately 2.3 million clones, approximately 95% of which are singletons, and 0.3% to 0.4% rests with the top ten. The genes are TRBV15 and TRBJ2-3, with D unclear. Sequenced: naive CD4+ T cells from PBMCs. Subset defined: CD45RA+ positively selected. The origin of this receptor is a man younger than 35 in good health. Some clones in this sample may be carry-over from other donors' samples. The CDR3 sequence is CATSPGRSGADTQYF. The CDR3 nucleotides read TGTGCCACCAGCCCGGGTCGCTCAGGCGCAGATACGCAGTATTTT.